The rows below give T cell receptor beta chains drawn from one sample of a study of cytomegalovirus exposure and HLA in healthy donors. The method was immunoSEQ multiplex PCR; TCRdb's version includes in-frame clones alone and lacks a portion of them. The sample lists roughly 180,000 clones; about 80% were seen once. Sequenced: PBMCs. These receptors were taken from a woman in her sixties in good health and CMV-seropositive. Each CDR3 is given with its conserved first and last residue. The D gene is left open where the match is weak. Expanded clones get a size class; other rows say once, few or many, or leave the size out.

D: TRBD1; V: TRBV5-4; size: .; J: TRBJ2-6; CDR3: CASSWDRALGGANVLTF; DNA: TGTGCCAGCAGCTGGGACAGGGCCCTAGGTGGGGCCAACGTCCTGACTTTC
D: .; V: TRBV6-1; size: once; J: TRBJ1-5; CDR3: CASSLARAFNQPQHF; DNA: TGTGCCAGCAGCCTGGCCAGGGCGTTCAATCAGCCCCAGCATTTT
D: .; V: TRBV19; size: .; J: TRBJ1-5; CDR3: CASSTSGTLSNQPQHF; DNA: TGTGCCAGTAGTACTTCCGGGACATTAAGCAATCAGCCCCAGCATTTT
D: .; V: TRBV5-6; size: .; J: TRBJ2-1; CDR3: CASSEVSRFNEQFF; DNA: TGTGCCAGCAGCGAGGTGTCTCGATTCAATGAGCAGTTCTTC
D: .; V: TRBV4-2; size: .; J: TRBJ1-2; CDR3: CASSQANSYGYTF; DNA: TGTGCCAGCAGCCAAGCGAACAGCTATGGCTACACCTTC
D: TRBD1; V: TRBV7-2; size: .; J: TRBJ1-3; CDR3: CASSSVRGTASSGNTIYF; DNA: TGTGCCAGCAGCTCCGTCAGGGGGACAGCCTCCTCTGGAAACACCATATATTTT
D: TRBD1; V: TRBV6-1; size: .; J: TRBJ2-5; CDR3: CASSKEGQAVPQETQYF; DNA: TGTGCCAGCAGTAAAGAAGGACAGGCAGTGCCTCAAGAGACCCAGTACTTC
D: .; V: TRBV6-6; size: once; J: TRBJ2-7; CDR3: CASSYASAFYEQYF; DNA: TGTGCCAGCAGTTACGCTAGCGCGTTCTACGAGCAGTACTTC
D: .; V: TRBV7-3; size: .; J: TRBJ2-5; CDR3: CASSSGGGETQYF; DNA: TGTGCCAGCAGCTCCGGGGGTGGGGAGACCCAGTACTTC
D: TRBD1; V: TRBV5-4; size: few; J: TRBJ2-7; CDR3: CASSWDRGTIKADSPHEQYF; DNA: TGTGCCAGCAGCTGGGACAGGGGGACTATTAAAGCGGATAGTCCCCACGAGCAGTACTTC
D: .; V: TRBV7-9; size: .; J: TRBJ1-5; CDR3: CASSTLVPGGGPGQPQHF; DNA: TGTGCCAGCAGCACACTTGTGCCAGGCGGGGGGCCTGGGCAGCCCCAGCATTTT
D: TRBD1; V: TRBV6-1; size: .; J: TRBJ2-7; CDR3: CASSQGQGFSYEQYF; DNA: TGTGCCAGCAGTCAGGGACAGGGATTCTCCTACGAGCAGTACTTC
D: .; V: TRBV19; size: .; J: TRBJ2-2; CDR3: CASCSRGPANTGELFF; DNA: TGTGCCAGTTGTTCCAGGGGCCCTGCGAACACCGGGGAGCTGTTTTTT
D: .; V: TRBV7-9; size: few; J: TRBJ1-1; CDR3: CASSFTSLRDTEAFF; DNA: TGTGCCAGCAGCTTTACCTCCCTGAGGGACACTGAAGCTTTCTTT
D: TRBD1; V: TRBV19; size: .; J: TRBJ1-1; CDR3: CASSIAGYGTDEAFF; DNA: TGTGCCAGTAGTATAGCTGGATATGGGACAGATGAAGCTTTCTTT
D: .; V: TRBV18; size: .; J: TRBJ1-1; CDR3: CASSPSGGGEAFF; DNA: TGTGCCAGCTCACCATCCGGGGGAGGTGAAGCTTTCTTT
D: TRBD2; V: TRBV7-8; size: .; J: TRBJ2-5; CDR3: CASSSRLAGGGETQYF; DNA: TGTGCCAGCAGCTCCCGACTAGCGGGAGGAGGAGAGACCCAGTACTTC
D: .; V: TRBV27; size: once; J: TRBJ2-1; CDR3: CASSLFAGNSYNEQFF; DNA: TGTGCCAGCAGTTTATTTGCAGGGAACTCCTACAATGAGCAGTTCTTC
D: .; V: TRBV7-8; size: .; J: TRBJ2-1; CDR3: CASSLGSSAEQFF; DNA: TGTGCCAGCAGCTTAGGTTCTAGCGCGGAGCAGTTCTTC
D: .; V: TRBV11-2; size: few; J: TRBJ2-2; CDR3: CASSLAGFAGELFF; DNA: TGTGCCAGCAGCTTGGCGGGGTTCGCCGGGGAGCTGTTTTTT
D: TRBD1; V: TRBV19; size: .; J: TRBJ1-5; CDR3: CASSITGGGQPQHF; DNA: TGTGCCAGTAGTATCACAGGGGGCGGTCAGCCCCAGCATTTT
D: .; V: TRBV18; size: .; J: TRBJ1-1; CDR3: CASSPGRQMNTEAFF; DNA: TGTGCCAGCTCACCTGGCCGCCAGATGAACACTGAAGCTTTCTTT
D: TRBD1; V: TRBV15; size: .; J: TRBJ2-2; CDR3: CATSGWGQGITGELFF; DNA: TGTGCCACCAGCGGTTGGGGACAGGGTATCACCGGGGAGCTGTTTTTT
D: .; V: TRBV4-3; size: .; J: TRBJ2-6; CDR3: CASSHLKGTGLPSGANVLTF; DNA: TGCGCCAGCAGCCATCTTAAGGGCACAGGACTACCCTCGGGGGCCAACGTCCTGACTTTC
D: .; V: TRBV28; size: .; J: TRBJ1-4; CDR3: CASSLSAPGKLFF; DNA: TGTGCCAGCAGCCTTAGCGCCCCCGGAAAACTGTTTTTT
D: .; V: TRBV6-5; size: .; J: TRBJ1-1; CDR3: CASRPLQGWNTEAFF; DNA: TGTGCCAGCAGACCCCTACAGGGCTGGAACACTGAAGCTTTCTTT
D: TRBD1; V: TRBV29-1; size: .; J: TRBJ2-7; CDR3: CSGGDRGREQYF; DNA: TGCAGTGGAGGGGACAGGGGGCGCGAGCAGTACTTC
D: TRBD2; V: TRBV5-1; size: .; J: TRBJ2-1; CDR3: CASRSAGRGGNEQFF; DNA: TGCGCCAGCAGGAGTGCCGGTCGGGGGGGGAATGAGCAGTTCTTC
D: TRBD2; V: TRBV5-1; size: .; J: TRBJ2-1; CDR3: CASFPGGGGDEQFF; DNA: TGCGCCAGCTTCCCCGGGGGCGGGGGGGACGAGCAGTTCTTC
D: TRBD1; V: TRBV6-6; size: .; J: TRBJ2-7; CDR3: CASRWDRDEQYF; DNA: TGTGCCAGCAGATGGGACAGGGACGAGCAGTACTTC
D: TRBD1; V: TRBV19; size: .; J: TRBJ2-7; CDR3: CASRSTGASYEQYF; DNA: TGTGCCAGTAGGTCCACAGGGGCCTCTTACGAGCAGTACTTC
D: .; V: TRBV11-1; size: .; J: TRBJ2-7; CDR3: CASSLLDSYEQYF; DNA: TGTGCCAGCAGCTTACTGGACAGCTACGAGCAGTACTTC
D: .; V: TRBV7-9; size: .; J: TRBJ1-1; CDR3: CASSFGHYTEAFF; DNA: TGTGCCAGCAGCTTCGGACACTACACTGAAGCTTTCTTT
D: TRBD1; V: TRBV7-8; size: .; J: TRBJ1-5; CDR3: CASSSQGQKNQPQHF; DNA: TGTGCCAGCAGCTCGCAGGGACAGAAAAATCAGCCCCAGCATTTT
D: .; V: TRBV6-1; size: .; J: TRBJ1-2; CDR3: CASSRTDEFYGYTF; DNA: TGTGCCAGCAGTCGGACAGACGAATTCTATGGCTACACCTTC
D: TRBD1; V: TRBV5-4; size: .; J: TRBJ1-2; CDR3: CASSSAWDSFYGYTF; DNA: TGTGCCAGCAGCTCCGCCTGGGACAGTTTCTATGGCTACACCTTC
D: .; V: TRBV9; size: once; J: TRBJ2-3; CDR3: CASSVRGASTDTQYF; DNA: TGTGCCAGCAGCGTACGGGGTGCTAGCACAGATACGCAGTATTTT
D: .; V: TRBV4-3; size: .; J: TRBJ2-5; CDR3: CASSQDSAAETQYF; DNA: TGCGCCAGCAGCCAAGACAGTGCCGCTGAGACCCAGTACTTC
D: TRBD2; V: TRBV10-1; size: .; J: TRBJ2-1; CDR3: CARPPLGLKLAGFDEQFF; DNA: TGCGCCAGACCCCCCCTGGGGTTAAAACTAGCGGGATTTGATGAGCAGTTCTTC
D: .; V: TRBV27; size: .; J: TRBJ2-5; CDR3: CASSFSGTQYF; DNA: TGTGCCAGCAGTTTTTCGGGGACCCAGTACTTC
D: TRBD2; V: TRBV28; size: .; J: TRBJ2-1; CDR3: CASSLLAGGNEQFF; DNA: TGTGCCAGCAGTTTACTAGCGGGAGGTAATGAGCAGTTCTTC
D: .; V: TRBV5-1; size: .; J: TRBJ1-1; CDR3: CASRGDPHTEAFF; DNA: TGCGCCAGCCGGGGAGACCCTCACACTGAAGCTTTCTTT
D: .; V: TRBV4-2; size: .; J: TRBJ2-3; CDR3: CASSGSSTDTQYF; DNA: TGTGCCAGCAGCGGCTCTAGCACAGATACGCAGTATTTT
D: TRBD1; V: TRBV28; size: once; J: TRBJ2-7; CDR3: CASMDRASYEQYF; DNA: TGTGCCAGCATGGACAGGGCCTCCTACGAGCAGTACTTC
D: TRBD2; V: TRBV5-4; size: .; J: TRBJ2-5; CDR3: CASSPGGRQETQYF; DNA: TGTGCCAGCAGCCCGGGGGGGCGGCAAGAGACCCAGTACTTC
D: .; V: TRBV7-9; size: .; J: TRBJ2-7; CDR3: CASSLGAGPRSYEQYF; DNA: TGTGCCAGCAGCTTAGGGGCAGGCCCTCGCTCCTACGAGCAGTACTTC
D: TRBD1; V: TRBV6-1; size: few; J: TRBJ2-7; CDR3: CATDGQVYPYEQYF; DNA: TGTGCCACCGATGGACAGGTCTATCCCTACGAGCAGTACTTC
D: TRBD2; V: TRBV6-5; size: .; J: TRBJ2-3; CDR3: CASSYAAGVTDTQYF; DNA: TGTGCCAGCAGTTACGCAGCGGGAGTTACAGATACGCAGTATTTT
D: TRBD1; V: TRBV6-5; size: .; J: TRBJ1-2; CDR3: CASRLQGAYGYTF; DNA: TGTGCCAGCAGACTACAGGGGGCGTACGGCTACACCTTC
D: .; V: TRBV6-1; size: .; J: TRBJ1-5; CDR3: CASFGRGRGQPQHF; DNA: TGTGCCAGCTTTGGAAGGGGAAGGGGGCAGCCCCAGCATTTT
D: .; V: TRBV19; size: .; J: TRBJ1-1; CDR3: CASSIYGRMNTEAFF; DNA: TGTGCCAGTAGTATATATGGCAGAATGAACACTGAAGCTTTCTTT